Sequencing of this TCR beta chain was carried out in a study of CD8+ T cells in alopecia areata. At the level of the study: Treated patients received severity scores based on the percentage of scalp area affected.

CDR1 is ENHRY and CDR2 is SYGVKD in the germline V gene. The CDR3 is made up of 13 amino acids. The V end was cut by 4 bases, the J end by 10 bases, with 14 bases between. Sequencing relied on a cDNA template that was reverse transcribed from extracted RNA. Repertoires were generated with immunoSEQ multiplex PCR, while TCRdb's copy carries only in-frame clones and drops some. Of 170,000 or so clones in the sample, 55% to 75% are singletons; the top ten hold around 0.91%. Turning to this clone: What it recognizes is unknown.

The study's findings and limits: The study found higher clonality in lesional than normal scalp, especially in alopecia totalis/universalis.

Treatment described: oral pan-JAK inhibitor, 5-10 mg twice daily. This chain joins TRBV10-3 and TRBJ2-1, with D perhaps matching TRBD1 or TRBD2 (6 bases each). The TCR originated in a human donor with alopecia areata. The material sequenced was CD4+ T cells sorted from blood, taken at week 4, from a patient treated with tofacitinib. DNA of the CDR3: TGTGCCATCAGTGGGCTACAGGGAGGCGAGCAGTTCTTC. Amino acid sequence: CAISGLQGGEQFF.